This T cell receptor (beta chain) appears in the sequencing data of a study of blood T cell repertoires in COVID-19. In the study overall: Sites across the United States, Italy and Spain contributed samples from acute and convalescent COVID-19.

Cohorts were assigned according to the clinical history that participants reported. Using immunoSEQ multiplex PCR, the repertoire was profiled, and TCRdb retains in-frame clones only, with some absent. The repertoire consists of roughly 400,000 clones, with about 83% occurring once and the leading ten covering approximately 9.3%. Trimming left V 2 bases short and J 2 bases short, with 9 bases between. This CDR3 spans 14 amino acids. Germline values: CDR1 LNHDA, CDR2 SQIVND (reference sequence). The chain employs TRBV19 and TRBJ1-1, with D possibly TRBD1 on 5 matching bases. This TCR was recovered from a woman in her fifties or sixties who had recovered from COVID-19. Sequencing input: PBMCs or T cells enriched from blood (not recorded which). CDR3 sequence (DNA): TGTGCCAGTAGTATAACAGGATTCAACACTGAAGCTTTCTTT. Its translation is CASSITGFNTEAFF.